This entry is about one T cell receptor (beta chain). Per the study methods: Per-library CDR3 reads ranged 2.2 to 3.6 million; clonotypes, ~85,000 to ~550,000. TCRdb recomputed calls from the 5' RACE reads with MiXCR, one row per CDR3 protein. The V and J calls reflect TCRdb's pipeline rather than the authors' work. The sample includes hundreds of thousands of distinct CDR3 sequences, about 28% of them seen just once. The entry originates in a study of identical twins' blood T cells. The V end was cut by 3 bases, the J end by 5 bases, with 15 bases between. Germline CDR1 and CDR2: KGHDR and SFDVKD. This CDR3 is 15 amino acids long.

The sequencing input was PBMCs. This sequence was found in a woman aged 18-55 years in good health. V is TRBV24-1 and J is TRBJ2-5; a possible D gene is TRBD1 (6 bases). The CDR3 loop reads CATSDPGEMVETQYF. The CDR3 DNA reads as TGTGCCACCAGTGATCCAGGGGAGATGGTGGAGACCCAGTACTTC.